The clone carrying this T cell receptor (beta chain) was counted once. Its cognate antigen is unknown. The CDR3 has 15 amino acids. Germline V gene data show CDR1 as SQVTM and CDR2 as ANQGSEA. V lost 6 bases to trimming and J lost 4 bases; unmatched junction nucleotides: 13. Donors were healthy Caucasian individuals from Russia aged about 6 to 90. Using a J-beta primer mix together with a sample-barcoded 5' primer, a second PCR was run for roughly 7 to 11 cycles. The yield of each sample was at least 2.5 million CDR3-containing paired-end reads. TCRdb called the 5' RACE reads again in MiXCR, with one record for every CDR3 protein. Among fewer than 2,000,000 distinct CDR3 sequences listed, about 35% were seen once. The data stem from a study of blood T cells in healthy people across ages. Whole-study context: Per every two T cells, about one barcoded beta molecule was captured by template switching.

General observations from the study: The fall in TCR beta diversity per million T cells was roughly linear with age.

The source of this sequence is a woman in her 30s in good health. This chain uses TRBV29-1 with TRBJ1-1; 8 bases align to TRBD1. What was sequenced was blood. The CDR3 nucleotides read TGCAGCGTCCAGGACAGGGCGGCGGGGGGCACTGAAGCTTTCTTT. Translation: CSVQDRAAGGTEAFF.